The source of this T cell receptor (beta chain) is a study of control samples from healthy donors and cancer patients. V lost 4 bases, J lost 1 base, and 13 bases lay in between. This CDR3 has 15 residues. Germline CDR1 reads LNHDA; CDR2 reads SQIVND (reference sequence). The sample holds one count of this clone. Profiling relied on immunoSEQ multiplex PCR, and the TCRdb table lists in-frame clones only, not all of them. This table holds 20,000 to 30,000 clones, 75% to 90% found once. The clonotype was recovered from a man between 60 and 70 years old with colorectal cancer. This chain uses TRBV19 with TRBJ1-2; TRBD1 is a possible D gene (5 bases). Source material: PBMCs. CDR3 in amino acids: CASSRPTTDNYGYTF. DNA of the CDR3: TGTGCCAGTAGTAGACCAACGACAGATAACTATGGCTACACCTTC.